This T cell receptor (beta chain) was identified in a study of response to subunit inactivated influenza vaccine. Study conclusions and caveats: The authors suggested that every seasonal influenza vaccination recruits few new T cells.

In its sample, this clonotype was seen many times. The antigen remains unidentified. TCRdb independently ran MiXCR on the RT-PCR reads; one entry per CDR3 protein. The data hold about 780,000 distinct CDR3 sequences, with roughly 18% observed a single time. The V gene end was trimmed by 0 bases and the J gene end by 4 bases; junction bases not matched to a gene: 11. Germline V gene lookup returns CDR1 SQVTM and CDR2 ANQGSEA. The CDR3 is made up of 16 amino acids. The sequences come from PBMCs from blood, collected approximately 5 days after vaccination. This receptor was identified in a man aged 45-65 years who received an inactivated influenza vaccine. V and J are TRBV29-1 and TRBJ1-2, with 7 bases lining up with TRBD1. CDR3 residues: CSVEESGTEGGYGYTF. CDR3 DNA: TGCAGCGTTGAAGAGTCTGGGACAGAGGGAGGCTATGGCTACACCTTC.